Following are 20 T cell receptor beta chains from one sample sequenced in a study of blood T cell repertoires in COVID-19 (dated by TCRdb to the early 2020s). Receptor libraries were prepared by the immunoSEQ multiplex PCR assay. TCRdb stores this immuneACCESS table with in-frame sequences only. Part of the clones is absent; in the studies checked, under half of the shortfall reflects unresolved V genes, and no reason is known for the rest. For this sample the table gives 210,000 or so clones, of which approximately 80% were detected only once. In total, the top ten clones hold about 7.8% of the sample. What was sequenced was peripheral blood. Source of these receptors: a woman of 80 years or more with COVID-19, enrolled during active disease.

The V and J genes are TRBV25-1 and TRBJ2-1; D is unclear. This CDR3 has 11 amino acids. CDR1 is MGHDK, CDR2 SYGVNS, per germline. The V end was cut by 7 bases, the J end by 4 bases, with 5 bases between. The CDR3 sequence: CASTLYNEQFF. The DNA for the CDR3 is TGTGCCAGCACTTTGTACAATGAGCAGTTCTTC.

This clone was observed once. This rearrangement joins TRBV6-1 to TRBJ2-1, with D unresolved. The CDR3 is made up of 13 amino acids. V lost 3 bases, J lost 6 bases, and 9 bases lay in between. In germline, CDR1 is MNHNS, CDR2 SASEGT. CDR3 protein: CASSDQDSNEQFF. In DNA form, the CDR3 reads TGTGCCAGCAGTGATCAAGATAGCAATGAGCAGTTCTTC.

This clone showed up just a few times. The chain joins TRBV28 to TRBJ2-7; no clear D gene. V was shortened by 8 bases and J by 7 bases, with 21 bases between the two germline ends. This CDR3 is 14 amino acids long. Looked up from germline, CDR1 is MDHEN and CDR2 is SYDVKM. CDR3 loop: CASGRRSSVGEQYF. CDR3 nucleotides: TGTGCCAGCGGGCGCCGATCTTCGGTTGGTGAGCAGTACTTC. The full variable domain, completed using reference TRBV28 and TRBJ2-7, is DVKVTQSSRYLVKRTGEKVFLECVQDMDHENMFWYRQDPGLGLRLIYFSYDVKMKEKGDIPEGYSVSREKKERFSLILESASTNQTSMYLCASGRRSSVGEQYFGPGTRLTVT.

CDR3 DNA: TGTGCCAGCAGCTTGTACCGGGGAGACTATGGCTACACCTTC. It codes for CASSLYRGDYGYTF. V and J are TRBV5-6 and TRBJ1-2; no reliable D call. V lost 1 base, J lost 3 bases, and 10 bases lay in between. Germline CDR1 and CDR2: SGHDT and YYEEEE. This CDR3 is built from 14 residues.

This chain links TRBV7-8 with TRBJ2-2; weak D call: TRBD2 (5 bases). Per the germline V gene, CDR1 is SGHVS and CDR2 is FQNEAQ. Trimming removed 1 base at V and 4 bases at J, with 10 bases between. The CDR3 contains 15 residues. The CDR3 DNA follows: TGTGCCAGCAGCTTAGAGGACTTCCCCACCGGGGAGCTGTTTTTT. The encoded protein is CASSLEDFPTGELFF.

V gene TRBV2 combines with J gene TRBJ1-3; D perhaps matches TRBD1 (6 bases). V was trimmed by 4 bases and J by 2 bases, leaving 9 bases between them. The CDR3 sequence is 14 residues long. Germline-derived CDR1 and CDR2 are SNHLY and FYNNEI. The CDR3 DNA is TGTGCCAGCAGTGGGGGGGGGCCTGGAAACACCATATATTTT. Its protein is CASSGGGPGNTIYF.

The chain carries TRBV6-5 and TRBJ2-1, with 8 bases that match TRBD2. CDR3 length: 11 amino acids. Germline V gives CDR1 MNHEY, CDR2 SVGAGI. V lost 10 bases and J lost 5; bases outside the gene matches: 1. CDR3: CATAGDNEQFF. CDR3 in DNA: TGTGCCACAGCGGGAGACAATGAGCAGTTCTTC.

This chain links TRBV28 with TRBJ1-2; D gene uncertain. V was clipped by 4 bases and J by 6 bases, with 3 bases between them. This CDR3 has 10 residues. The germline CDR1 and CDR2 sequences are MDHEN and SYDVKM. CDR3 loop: CASSSNGYTF. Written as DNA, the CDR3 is TGTGCCAGCAGTTCCAATGGCTACACCTTC.

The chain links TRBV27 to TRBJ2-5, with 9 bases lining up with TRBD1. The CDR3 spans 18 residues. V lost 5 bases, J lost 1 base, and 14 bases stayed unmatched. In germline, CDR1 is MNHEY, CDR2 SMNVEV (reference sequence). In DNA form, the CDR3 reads TGTGCCAGCAGTCGAGGACAGGGGAAACTCACCTTCCAAGAGACCCAGTACTTC. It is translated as CASSRGQGKLTFQETQYF.

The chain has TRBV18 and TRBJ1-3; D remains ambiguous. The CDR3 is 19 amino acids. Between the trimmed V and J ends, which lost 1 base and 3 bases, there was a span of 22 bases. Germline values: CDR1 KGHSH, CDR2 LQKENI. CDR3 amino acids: CASSPRSSGRIGGGNTIYF. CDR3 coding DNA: TGTGCCAGCTCACCACGGTCCAGCGGCCGGATAGGTGGTGGAAACACCATATATTTT.

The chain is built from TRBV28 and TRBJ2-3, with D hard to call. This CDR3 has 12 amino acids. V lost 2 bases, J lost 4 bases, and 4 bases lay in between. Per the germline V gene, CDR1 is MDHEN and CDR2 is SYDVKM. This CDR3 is CASSLAPDTQYF. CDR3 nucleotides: TGTGCCAGCAGTTTAGCGCCAGATACGCAGTATTTT.

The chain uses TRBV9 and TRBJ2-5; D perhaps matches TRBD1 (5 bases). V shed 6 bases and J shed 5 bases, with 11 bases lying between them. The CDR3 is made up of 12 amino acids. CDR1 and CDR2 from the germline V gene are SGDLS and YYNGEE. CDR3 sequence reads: CASKGYGETQYF. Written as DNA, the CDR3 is TGTGCCAGCAAGGGGTATGGGGAGACCCAGTACTTC.

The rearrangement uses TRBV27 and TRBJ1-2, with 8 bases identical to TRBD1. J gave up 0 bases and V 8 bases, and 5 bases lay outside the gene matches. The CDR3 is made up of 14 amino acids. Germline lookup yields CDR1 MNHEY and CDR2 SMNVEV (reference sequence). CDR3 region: CASRRDRTNYGYTF. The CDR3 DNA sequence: TGTGCCAGCCGAAGGGACAGGACTAACTATGGCTACACCTTC.

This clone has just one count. CDR3 amino acids: CASSRKGQSQATNEKLFF. In DNA, the CDR3 is TGTGCCAGCAGCCGGAAGGGACAGTCACAAGCAACTAATGAAAAACTGTTTTTT. The rearrangement joins TRBV3-1 (or the pseudogene TRBV3-2) to TRBJ1-4; 7 bases fit TRBD1. The J segment lost 0 bases and the V segment lost 4 bases, leaving 11 bases of the junction unmatched. There are 18 residues in the CDR3. The V gene's germline CDR1 is LGHDT and CDR2 YNNKEL (reference sequence).

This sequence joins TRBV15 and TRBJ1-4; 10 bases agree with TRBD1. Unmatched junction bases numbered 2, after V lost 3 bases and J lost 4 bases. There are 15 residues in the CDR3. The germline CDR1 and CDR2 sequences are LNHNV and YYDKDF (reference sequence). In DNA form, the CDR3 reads TGTGCCACCAGCAGCCGGGACAGGGGTAATGAAAAACTGTTTTTT. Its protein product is CATSSRDRGNEKLFF.

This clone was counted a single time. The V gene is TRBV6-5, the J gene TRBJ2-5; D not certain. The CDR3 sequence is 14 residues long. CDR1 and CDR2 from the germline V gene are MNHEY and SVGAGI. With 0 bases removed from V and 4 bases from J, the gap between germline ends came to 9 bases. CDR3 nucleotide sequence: TGTGCCAGCAGTTACTCTGACAAGCCAGAGACCCAGTACTTC. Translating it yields CASSYSDKPETQYF.

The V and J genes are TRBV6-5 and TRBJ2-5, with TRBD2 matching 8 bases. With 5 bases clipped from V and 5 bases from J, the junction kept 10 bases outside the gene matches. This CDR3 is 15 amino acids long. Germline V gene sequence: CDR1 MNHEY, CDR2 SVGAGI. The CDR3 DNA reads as TGTGCCAGCAGTCGGACACCAGCGGGGGTGGAGACCCAGTACTTC. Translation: CASSRTPAGVETQYF.

CDR3 in amino acids: CASSLETGVGSPLHF. The CDR3 region has the DNA TGTGCCAGCAGCTTAGAAACAGGGGTAGGATCACCCCTCCACTTT. The rearrangement links TRBV7-2 to TRBJ1-6, with 7 bases fitting TRBD1. The CDR3 covers 15 residues. Trimming removed 1 base from V and 10 bases from J; junction bases left unmatched: 7. Germline values: CDR1 SGHTA, CDR2 FQGNSA.

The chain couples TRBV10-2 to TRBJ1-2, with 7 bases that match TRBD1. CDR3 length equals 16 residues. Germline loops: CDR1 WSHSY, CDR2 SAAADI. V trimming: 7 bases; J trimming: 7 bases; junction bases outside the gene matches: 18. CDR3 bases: TGCGCCAGCAACCCCACCCGGAGGCAGGGGGTGGGTGGCTACACCTTC. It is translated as CASNPTRRQGVGGYTF.

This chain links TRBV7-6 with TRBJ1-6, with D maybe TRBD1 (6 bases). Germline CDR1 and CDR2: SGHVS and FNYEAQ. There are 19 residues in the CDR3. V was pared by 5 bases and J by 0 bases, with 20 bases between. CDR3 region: CASSTRDTLGSSYNSPLHF. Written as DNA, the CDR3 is TGTGCCAGCAGCACCCGGGACACCCTGGGAAGCTCCTATAATTCACCCCTCCACTTT.